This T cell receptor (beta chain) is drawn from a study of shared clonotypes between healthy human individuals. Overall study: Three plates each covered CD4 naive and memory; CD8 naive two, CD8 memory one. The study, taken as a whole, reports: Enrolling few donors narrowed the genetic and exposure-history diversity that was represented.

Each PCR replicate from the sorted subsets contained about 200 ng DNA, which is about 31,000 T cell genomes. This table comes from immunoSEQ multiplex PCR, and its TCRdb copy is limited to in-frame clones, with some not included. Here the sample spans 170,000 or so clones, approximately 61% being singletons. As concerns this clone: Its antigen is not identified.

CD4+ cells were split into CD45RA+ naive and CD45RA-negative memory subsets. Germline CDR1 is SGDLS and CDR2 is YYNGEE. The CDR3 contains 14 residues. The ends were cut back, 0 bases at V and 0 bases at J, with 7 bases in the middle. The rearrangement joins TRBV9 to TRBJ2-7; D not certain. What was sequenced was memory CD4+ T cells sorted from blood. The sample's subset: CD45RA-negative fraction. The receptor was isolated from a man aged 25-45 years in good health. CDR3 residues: CASSVGVSSYEQYF. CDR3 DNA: TGTGCCAGCAGCGTAGGGGTAAGCTCCTACGAGCAGTACTTC.